Sequencing of this T cell receptor beta chain was carried out in a study of CD8 T cells in ankylosing spondylitis. This clonotype was recorded a few times. The antigen remains undetermined. The authors made TCR beta libraries by quantitative 5'-RACE with molecular barcodes. From the 5' RACE reads, TCRdb called clonotypes with MiXCR, one entry per CDR3 protein. This sample carries more than 600,000 distinct CDR3 sequences, around 19% of them seen once, and the ten largest clones take under 20%. CDR3 length: 15 residues. Germline CDR1 and CDR2: MDHEN and SYDVKM. The trim removed 5 bases at V and 2 bases at J, leaving 4 bases unmatched. Findings and limits, study-wide: Seemingly characteristic of ankylosing spondylitis blood was a TCR beta motif consisting of eight highly homologous variants. Clones linked with disease were CD8+ and fairly uncommon in the peripheral blood. It was reported that disease-linked clones were significantly enriched in matched ankylosing spondylitis synovial fluid. Existing reports had already noted some motif variants in reactive arthritis synovial fluid and blood.

Sequenced input: blood, either unsorted or a sorted T cell fraction (not recorded which). The sequence came from a male donor with ankylosing spondylitis. V gene TRBV28 combines with J gene TRBJ1-5; 9 nucleotides match TRBD1. Written as DNA, the CDR3 is TGTGCCAGCAGTGACCGGGACAGGGGCAATCAGCCCCAGCATTTT. Its protein is CASSDRDRGNQPQHF.